This T cell receptor (beta chain) was identified during a study of response to subunit inactivated influenza vaccine. Study results and limitations: There was a suggestion from the authors that each seasonal influenza vaccination recruits few new T cells.

Between the trimmed V and J ends, which lost 0 bases and 4 bases, there was a span of 11 bases. The V gene's germline CDR1 is MNHEY and CDR2 SVGAGI. The CDR3 is 15 residues long. This clonotype was observed a few times. What it recognizes is unknown. A single record per CDR3 protein comes from TCRdb applying MiXCR to the RT-PCR reads. The data hold hundreds of thousands of distinct CDR3 sequences, with 10% to 15% observed a single time. V and J are TRBV6-5 and TRBJ2-3; weak D call: TRBD1 (5 bases). The clonotype originates from a man aged 50 to 59 who received an inactivated influenza vaccine. The source was PBMCs from blood, collected more than 35 days after vaccination. In nucleotides, the CDR3 is TGTGCCAGCAGTTACTCGAAGGGGCCAGCAGATACGCAGTATTTT. Protein: CASSYSKGPADTQYF.